This T cell receptor (beta chain) was recorded in a study of blood T cell repertoires in COVID-19. Whole-study context: PBMCs, B-cell-depleted T cells, or T cells provided the cDNA or gDNA that made up the material.

Libraries were prepared by immunoSEQ multiplex PCR; TCRdb keeps only in-frame clonotypes and omits some of them. The sample lists around 260,000 clones; around four fifths were seen once. The germline CDR1 and CDR2 sequences are MGHDK and SYGVNS. The CDR3 spans 16 residues. The V gene end was trimmed by 3 bases and the J gene end by 7 bases; junction bases not matched to a gene: 8. This clone was detected once. The chain joins TRBV25-1 to TRBJ2-2; 10 bases line up with TRBD2. The TCR sequence derives from a man aged 60 to 75 with acute or convalescent COVID-19. The sequenced sample consisted of peripheral blood. The CDR3 bases are TGTGCCAGCAGTGATTGGGGGACTAGCGCAGGCGGGGAGCTGTTTTTT. Its translation: CASSDWGTSAGGELFF.